The entry that follows covers one T cell receptor (beta chain) sequence. The V gene lost 0 bases and the J gene lost 3 bases, with 10 bases spanning the gap. Germline V CDR1 and CDR2: SGDLS, YYNGEE. This CDR3 is 15 amino acids long. This record comes from a study of T-cell reconstitution after alpha-beta-depleted transplantation in children. This sample's TCRbeta library carried unique molecular identifier barcodes. TCRdb passed the PCR reads through MiXCR, listing each CDR3 protein once. The profile shows roughly 790,000 distinct CDR3 sequences, less than 20% of them singletons. The sequencing here drew on PBMCs, mostly from graft donor cells, taken 360 days after TCRalphabeta/CD19-depleted stem cell transplant. The receptor comes from a male patient younger than 18 who had a stem cell transplant for acute lymphoblastic leukemia, so the T cells may come from the graft donor. The chain carries TRBV9 and TRBJ2-1, with D possibly TRBD2 on 5 matching bases. CDR3 DNA sequence: TGTGCCAGCAGCGTAGTAGCGAGGGACTACAATGAGCAGTTCTTC. Protein sequence: CASSVVARDYNEQFF.